Following are 26 T cell receptor beta chains from one sample sequenced in a study of Ad26.COV2.S vaccination and SARS-CoV-2 variants. This sample's treatment: some 20 received Ad26.COV2.S at low or high dose, single or two shots; roughly five received placebo; per-sample allocation not given. After the first vaccine or placebo injection, samples were drawn on day 63. Libraries were prepared by immunoSEQ multiplex PCR; TCRdb keeps only in-frame clonotypes and omits some of them. The sample contains nearly 400,000 clones, 70% to 90% of which appear only once. The sequencing used peripheral blood, collected in a trial of Ad26.COV2.S vaccine versus placebo. The receptors here all came from a person aged 18-65 years who received the Ad26.COV2.S COVID-19 vaccine or a placebo.

The J gene is TRBJ1-6, the V gene TRBV15; D unclear. CDR1 and CDR2 (germline): LNHNV, YYDKDF (reference sequence). The CDR3 spans 13 residues. V dropped 8 bases and J dropped 6 bases, with 11 bases sitting between them. This CDR3 reads CATQRGSNSPLHF. CDR3 bases: TGTGCCACCCAACGGGGATCTAATTCACCCCTCCACTTT.

The chain carries TRBV5-1 and TRBJ2-3; D might be TRBD1 (6 bases). The CDR3 is made up of 16 amino acids. Trimming pared 3 bases from V and 4 bases from J, leaving 18 bases between. From germline, CDR1 is SGHRS and CDR2 YFSETQ. The CDR3 bases are TGCGCCAGCAGCTCGTACCCGGGACAACACCCAGATACGCAGTATTTT. Its protein product is CASSSYPGQHPDTQYF.

This rearrangement joins TRBV28 to TRBJ1-5; D uncertain. The germline gives CDR1 MDHEN, CDR2 SYDVKM. Trimming removed 6 bases from V and 7 bases from J, with 7 bases in between. This CDR3 contains 11 residues. The CDR3 DNA sequence: TGTGCCAGCAGGGGAGGACAGCCCCAGCATTTT. This encodes CASRGGQPQHF.

The CDR3 reads CASSLAGLALTDTQYF. CDR3 nucleotides: TGCGCCAGCAGCTTGGCGGGACTAGCTCTCACAGATACGCAGTATTTT. The V and J genes are TRBV5-1 and TRBJ2-3, with TRBD2 matching over 9 bases. V was pared by 0 bases and J by 2 bases, with 4 bases of the junction left unmatched. The CDR3 totals 16 residues. CDR1 SGHRS and CDR2 YFSETQ come from the germline V gene.

The chain has TRBV28 and TRBJ1-4, with a tentative D call TRBD1 (5 bases). Germline V gene data show CDR1 as MDHEN and CDR2 as SYDVKM. There are 14 residues in the CDR3. Deletions cut 4 bases from V and 7 bases from J, with 13 bases between. This CDR3 is CASSSRVSSEKLFF. CDR3 DNA sequence: TGTGCCAGCAGTTCCAGGGTCAGCTCTGAAAAACTGTTTTTT.

The chain carries TRBV30 and TRBJ1-4; D ambiguous. The CDR3 is made up of 12 amino acids. The V end was cut by 2 bases, the J end by 5 bases, with 6 bases between. Germline CDR1 reads GTSNPN; CDR2 reads SVGIG (reference sequence). This chain's CDR3 is CAWSSNNEKLFF. For the CDR3, the DNA is TGTGCCTGGAGTTCTAACAATGAAAAACTGTTTTTT.

The CDR3 coding sequence is TGTGCCAGCAGTTACAACCCCTACGAGCAGTACTTC. Its translation is CASSYNPYEQYF. This rearrangement joins TRBV6-5 to TRBJ2-7; D unresolved. In germline, CDR1 is MNHEY, CDR2 SVGAGI. V lost 2 bases to trimming and J lost 2 bases, with 4 bases between them. CDR3 length: 12 amino acids.

The J gene is TRBJ1-3, the V gene TRBV6-5, with D hard to call. Germline V gene data show CDR1 as MNHEY and CDR2 as SVGAGI. This CDR3 region has 14 residues. Trimming cost V 5 bases and J 4 bases, with 12 bases left between them. The CDR3 reads CASSPQGLGNTIYF. DNA of the CDR3: TGTGCCAGCAGTCCACAAGGGCTCGGAAACACCATATATTTT.

This chain joins TRBV11-1 and TRBJ2-3, with 11 bases matching TRBD2. The length of the CDR3 is 15 residues. Germline CDR1 is SGHAT and CDR2 is FQDESV (reference sequence). The junction had 3 bases not matched to a gene; V was cut back by 6 bases and J by 1 base. This CDR3 is CASSTSGSGTDTQYF. The CDR3 bases are TGTGCCAGCAGTACTAGCGGGAGCGGCACAGATACGCAGTATTTT.

The genes are TRBV19 and TRBJ1-2; a possible D gene is TRBD1 (5 bases). This CDR3 has 14 amino acids. Trimming took off 2 bases at V and 5 bases at J, with 12 bases between the two ends. CDR1 and CDR2 from the germline V gene are LNHDA and SQIVND (reference sequence). The CDR3 spells CASSINGPGYGYTF. The CDR3 nucleotides are TGTGCCAGTAGTATAAACGGCCCAGGGTATGGCTACACCTTC.

The V gene is TRBV7-2, the J gene TRBJ1-2; D gene uncertain. The germline V gene has CDR1 SGHTA and CDR2 FQGNSA. This CDR3 is 14 amino acids long. The germline V and J ends were trimmed by 4 bases and 1 base, with 10 bases remaining between them. CDR3 loop: CASSSSSINYGYTF. In nucleotides, the CDR3 is TGTGCCAGCAGCTCCAGCAGCATTAACTATGGCTACACCTTC.

The rearrangement joins TRBV19 to TRBJ2-7; the match to TRBD1 covers 10 bases. The CDR3 sequence is 14 residues long. After removal of 7 bases from V and 2 bases from J, the junction contained 5 bases not matched to a gene. Germline values: CDR1 LNHDA, CDR2 SQIVND (reference sequence). CDR3 residues: CASNPGQGTYEQYF. The CDR3 nucleotides read TGTGCCAGTAATCCGGGACAGGGGACCTACGAGCAGTACTTC. Full variable domain (rest looked up from reference TRBV19 and TRBJ2-7): DGGITQSPKYLFRKEGQNVTLSCEQNLNHDAMYWYRQDPGQGLRLIYYSQIVNDFQKGDIAEGYSVSREKKESFPLTVTSAQKNPTAFYLCASNPGQGTYEQYFGPGTRLTVT.

The V and J genes are TRBV28 and TRBJ1-5, with 10 bases that match TRBD1. After removal of 6 bases from V and 6 bases from J, the junction contained 11 bases not matched to a gene. Germline assignment: CDR1 MDHEN and CDR2 SYDVKM. The CDR3 consists of 16 residues. CDR3 region: CASRITGTGVSQPQHF. The DNA of the CDR3 is TGTGCCAGCAGAATTACCGGGACAGGGGTTTCTCAGCCCCAGCATTTT.

V and J are TRBV18 and TRBJ1-4, with 7 nucleotides matching TRBD1. V was pared by 6 bases and J by 1 base, with 2 bases of the junction left unmatched. The CDR3 length is 14 residues. Germline CDR1 KGHSH, CDR2 LQKENI. CDR3 sequence: CASSRDRTNEKLFF. CDR3 DNA sequence: TGTGCCAGCTCGCGGGACAGAACTAATGAAAAACTGTTTTTT.

V gene TRBV5-4 combines with J gene TRBJ2-7; 7 nucleotides align to TRBD1. The CDR3 runs 13 residues. Germline lookup yields CDR1 SGHNT and CDR2 YYREEE (reference sequence). J gave up 0 bases and V 6 bases, and 3 bases lay outside the gene matches. CDR3 sequence (DNA): TGTGCCAGCACCGGGACAGACTCCTACGAGCAGTACTTC. Protein: CASTGTDSYEQYF.

The chain joins TRBV28 to TRBJ1-2; D unresolved. Trimming stripped 3 bases from V and 8 bases from J, with 10 bases between. Germline V gene sequence: CDR1 MDHEN, CDR2 SYDVKM. The CDR3 is 12 residues long. CDR3 nucleotide sequence: TGTGCCAGCAGTTTCGAGGGTTACGGCTACACCTTC. Translation gives CASSFEGYGYTF.

The chain links TRBV4-1 to TRBJ2-1; 9 bases align to TRBD2. The CDR3 extends over 16 amino acids. V was pared by 0 bases and J by 3 bases, with 3 bases of the junction left unmatched. Germline V gene lookup returns CDR1 MGHRA and CDR2 YSYEKL. Written as DNA, the CDR3 is TGCGCCAGCAGCCAAGAGCCAGCGGGAGGCTACAATGAGCAGTTCTTC. Protein product: CASSQEPAGGYNEQFF.

The CDR3 protein is CASSPWGTGRETQYF. DNA for the CDR3: TGTGCCAGCAGTCCCTGGGGGACAGGGAGAGAGACCCAGTACTTC. The chain combines TRBV7-2 with TRBJ2-5; TRBD1 aligns across 9 bases. The CDR3 is 15 residues long. The junction had 9 bases not matched to a gene; V was cut back by 6 bases and J by 4 bases. CDR1 is SGHTA, CDR2 FQGNSA, per germline. Full variable domain (rest looked up from reference TRBV7-2 and TRBJ2-5): GAGVSQSPSNKVTEKGKDVELRCDPISGHTALYWYRQSLGQGLEFLIYFQGNSAPDKSGLPSDRFSAERTGGSVSTLTIQRTQQEDSAVYLCASSPWGTGRETQYFGPGTRLLVL.

The CDR3: CASSGGIVGELFF. CDR3 coding DNA: TGCGCCAGCAGTGGAGGGATTGTCGGGGAGCTGTTTTTT. J is TRBJ2-2 and V is TRBV5-1; TRBD2 might be the D (6 bases). Germline values: CDR1 SGHRS, CDR2 YFSETQ. CDR3 length: 13 residues. Trimming removed 5 bases at V and 7 bases at J, with 12 bases between.

The rearrangement uses TRBV10-3 and TRBJ2-2; TRBD1 is a possible D gene (6 bases). Germline V CDR1 and CDR2: ENHRY, SYGVKD. CDR3 size: 14 residues. The V end lost 9 bases, the J end lost 2 bases, and 13 bases lay between the germline ends. The CDR3 region has the DNA TGTGCCATTACCGGGACATCTAACACCGGGGAGCTGTTTTTT. Translating it yields CAITGTSNTGELFF.

The chain employs TRBV7-2 and TRBJ2-2, with 11 positions matching TRBD2. This CDR3 contains 16 residues. CDR1 and CDR2 (germline): SGHTA, FQGNSA. V trimming: 4 bases; J trimming: 4 bases; junction bases outside the gene matches: 5. CDR3 nucleotides: TGTGCCAGCAGCTCACGACTAGCGGGATCCACCGGGGAGCTGTTTTTT. Translated: CASSSRLAGSTGELFF.

This chain connects TRBV5-4 to TRBJ1-2; D remains unclear. This CDR3 comprises 14 residues. The germline V gene has CDR1 SGHNT and CDR2 YYREEE (reference sequence). Trimming pared 4 bases from V and 1 base from J, leaving 11 bases between. CDR3 in amino acids: CASSLSTDNYGYTF. CDR3 DNA: TGTGCCAGCAGCCTGTCGACGGATAACTATGGCTACACCTTC.

This chain joins TRBV2 and TRBJ1-5; D ambiguous. From germline, CDR1 is SNHLY and CDR2 FYNNEI. The ends were cut back, 2 bases at V and 0 bases at J, with 5 bases in the middle. The CDR3 is made up of 14 amino acids. CDR3: CASSERSSNQPQHF. The CDR3 coding sequence is TGTGCCAGCAGTGAAAGGAGTAGCAATCAGCCCCAGCATTTT.

The chain combines TRBV5-5 with TRBJ2-7, with D unresolved. The V end was cut by 2 bases, the J end by 1 base, with 7 bases between. Germline lookup yields CDR1 SGHKS and CDR2 YYEKEE (reference sequence). This CDR3 contains 13 residues. For the CDR3, the DNA is TGTGCCAGCAGCTTATGGGATTCCTACGAGCAGTACTTC. Residues: CASSLWDSYEQYF.

The chain uses TRBV7-2 and TRBJ2-7, with TRBD1 matching 9 bases. Germline V lookup: CDR1 SGHTA, CDR2 FQGNSA. The junction had 6 bases not matched to a gene; V was cut back by 5 bases and J by 1 base. There are 15 residues in the CDR3. In DNA, the CDR3 is TGTGCCAGCAGCCCAGGGACAGGGTCATCCTACGAGCAGTACTTC. Residues: CASSPGTGSSYEQYF.

The chain recombines TRBV6-5 with TRBJ1-1, with TRBD1 matching over 7 bases. This CDR3 comprises 14 residues. The germline V gene encodes CDR1 MNHEY and CDR2 SVGAGI. Trimming took 6 bases from V and 5 from J; bases not matched to a gene: 9. CDR3 coding DNA: TGTGCCAGCAGCGGACCAGGGGGAAATACTGAAGCTTTCTTT. Protein product: CASSGPGGNTEAFF.